One sample yielded the 5 T cell receptor beta chains listed below, sequenced in a study of response to subunit inactivated influenza vaccine. TCRdb reprocessed the RT-PCR reads via MiXCR and lists one record per CDR3 protein. Of about half a million distinct CDR3 sequences listed, about 25% were seen once; the top ten hold 1.5% to 2%. The input for sequencing was CD4+ T cells sorted from PBMCs, taken 4 to 6 days after vaccination. The receptors originated from a man in his fifties or sixties who received an inactivated influenza vaccine.

Comment on this clonotype: This CDR3 is missing its conserved last phenylalanine or tryptophan, likely due to a read error. The chain recombines TRBV5-5 with TRBJ2-5; 14 positions agree with TRBD2. Germline V CDR1 and CDR2: SGHKS, YYEKEE (reference sequence). Trimming took 4 bases from V and 4 from J; bases not matched to a gene: 6. The CDR3 length is 16 residues. CDR3 region: CASSRGLAGDVETQYS. The CDR3 bases are TGTGCCAGCAGCAGGGGACTAGCGGGAGATGTAGAGACCCAGTACTCC.

This clonotype was seen a handful of times. V gene TRBV7-2 combines with J gene TRBJ2-7; a possible D gene is TRBD1 (6 bases). Deletions cut 2 bases from V and 2 bases from J, with 13 bases between. The CDR3 loop spans 15 amino acids. Germline CDR1 and CDR2: SGHTA and FQGNSA. CDR3 coding DNA: TGTGCCAGCAGCTTATATGAGGGGGAACCCTACGAGCAGTACTTC. Amino acid sequence: CASSLYEGEPYEQYF.

The chain combines TRBV4-1 with TRBJ1-6, with D hard to call. CDR1 is MGHRA and CDR2 is YSYEKL in the germline V gene. V lost 3 bases and J lost 13, with 16 bases in between. The CDR3 spans 14 residues. The chain's CDR3 is CASSQEMVMSPLHF. The CDR3 bases are TGCGCCAGCAGCCAGGAAATGGTCATGTCGCCCCTCCACTTT.

The CDR3 bases are TGCGCCAGCAGCTTGCTAGGGACTAGCGGGAGGGCTTACAATGAGCAGTTCTTC. It specifies CASSLLGTSGRAYNEQFF. The chain employs TRBV5-1 and TRBJ2-1, with 16 bases identical to TRBD2. The germline V gene encodes CDR1 SGHRS and CDR2 YFSETQ. V lost 1 base, J lost 4 bases, and 5 bases stayed unmatched. The CDR3 has 18 residues. The complete variable domain, with remaining parts taken from reference TRBV5-1 and TRBJ2-1, reads KAGVTQTPRYLIKTRGQQVTLSCSPISGHRSVSWYQQTPGQGLQFLFEYFSETQRNKGNFPGRFSGRQFSNSRSEMNVSTLELGDSALYLCASSLLGTSGRAYNEQFFGPGTRLTVL.

The chain joins TRBV7-9 to TRBJ2-3; D call uncertain. This CDR3 has 13 amino acids. V was cut by 5 bases and J by 6 bases, with 12 bases left in between. CDR1 is SEHNR and CDR2 is FQNEAQ in the germline V gene (reference sequence). CDR3 DNA: TGTGCCAGCAGCCCAAGCCAGTTGGATACGCAGTATTTT. Translated, it gives CASSPSQLDTQYF.